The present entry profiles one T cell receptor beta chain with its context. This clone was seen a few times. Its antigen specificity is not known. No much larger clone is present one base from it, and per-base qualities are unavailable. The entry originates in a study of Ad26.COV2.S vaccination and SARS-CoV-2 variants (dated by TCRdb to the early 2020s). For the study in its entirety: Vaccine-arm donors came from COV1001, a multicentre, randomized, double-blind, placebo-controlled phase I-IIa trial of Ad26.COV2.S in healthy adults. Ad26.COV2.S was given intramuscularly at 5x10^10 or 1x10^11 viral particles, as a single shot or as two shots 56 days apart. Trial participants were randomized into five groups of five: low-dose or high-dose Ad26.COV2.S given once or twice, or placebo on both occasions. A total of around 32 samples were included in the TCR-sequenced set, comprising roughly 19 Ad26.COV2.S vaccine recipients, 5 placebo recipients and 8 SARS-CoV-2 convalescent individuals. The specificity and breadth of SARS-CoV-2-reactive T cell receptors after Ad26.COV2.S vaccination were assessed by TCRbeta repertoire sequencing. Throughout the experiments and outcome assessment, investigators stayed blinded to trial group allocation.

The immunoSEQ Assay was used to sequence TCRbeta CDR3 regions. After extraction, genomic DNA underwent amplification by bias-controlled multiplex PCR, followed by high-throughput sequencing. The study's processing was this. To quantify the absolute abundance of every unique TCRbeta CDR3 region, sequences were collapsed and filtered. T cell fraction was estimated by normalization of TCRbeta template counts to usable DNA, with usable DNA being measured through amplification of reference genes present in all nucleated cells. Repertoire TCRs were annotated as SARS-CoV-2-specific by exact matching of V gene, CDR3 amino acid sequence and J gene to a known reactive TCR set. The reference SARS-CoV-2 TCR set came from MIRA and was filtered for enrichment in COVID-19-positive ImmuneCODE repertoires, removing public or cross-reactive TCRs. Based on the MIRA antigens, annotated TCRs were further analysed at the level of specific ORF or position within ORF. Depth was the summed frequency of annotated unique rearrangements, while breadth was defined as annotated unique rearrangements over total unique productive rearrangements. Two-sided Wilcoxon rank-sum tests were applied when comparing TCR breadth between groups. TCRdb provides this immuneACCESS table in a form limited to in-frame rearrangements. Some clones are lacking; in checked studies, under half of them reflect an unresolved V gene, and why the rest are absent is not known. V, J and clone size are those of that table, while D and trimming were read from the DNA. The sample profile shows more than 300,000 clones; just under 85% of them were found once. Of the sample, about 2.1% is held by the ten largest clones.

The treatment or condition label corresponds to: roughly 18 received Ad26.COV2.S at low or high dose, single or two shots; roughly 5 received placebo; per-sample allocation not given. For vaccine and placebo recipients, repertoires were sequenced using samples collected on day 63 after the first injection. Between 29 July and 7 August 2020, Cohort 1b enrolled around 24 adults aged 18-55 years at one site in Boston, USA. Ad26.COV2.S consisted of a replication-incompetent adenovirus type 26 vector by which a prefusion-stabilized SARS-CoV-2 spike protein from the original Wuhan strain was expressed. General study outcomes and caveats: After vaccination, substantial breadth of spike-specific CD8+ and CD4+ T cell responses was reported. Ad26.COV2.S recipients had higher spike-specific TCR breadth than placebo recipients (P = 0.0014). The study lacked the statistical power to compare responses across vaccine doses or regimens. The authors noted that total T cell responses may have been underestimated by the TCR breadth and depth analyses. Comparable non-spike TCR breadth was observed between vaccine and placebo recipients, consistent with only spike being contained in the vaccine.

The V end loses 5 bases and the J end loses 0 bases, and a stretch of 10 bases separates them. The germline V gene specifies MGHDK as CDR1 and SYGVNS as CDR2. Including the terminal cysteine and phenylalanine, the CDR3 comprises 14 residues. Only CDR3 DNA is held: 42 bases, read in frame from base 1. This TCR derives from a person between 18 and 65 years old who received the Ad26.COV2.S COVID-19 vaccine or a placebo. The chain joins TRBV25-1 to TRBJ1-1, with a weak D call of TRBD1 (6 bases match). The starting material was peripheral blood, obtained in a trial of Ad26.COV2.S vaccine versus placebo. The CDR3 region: CASSPRGVNTEAFF. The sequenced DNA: TGTGCCAGCAGTCCGAGGGGGGTGAACACTGAAGCTTTCTTT.